These 19 T cell receptor beta chains were sequenced from one sample in a study of cytomegalovirus exposure and HLA in healthy donors. The PCR was carried out with 60 Vbeta primers and 13 Jbeta primers. TCRdb keeps only in-frame clones here, not all; method: immunoSEQ multiplex PCR. The data show fewer than 100,000 clones, about 7.6% seen once. The sequenced sample consisted of PBMCs. These receptors were collected from a man between 45 and 60 years old in good health and CMV-seronegative.

V gene TRBV9 combines with J gene TRBJ2-2, with 13 bases fitting TRBD2. The CDR3 extends over 17 amino acids. The germline CDR1 and CDR2 sequences are SGDLS and YYNGEE. V lost 4 bases, J lost 7 bases, and 10 bases stayed unmatched. CDR3 region: CASSTEGTSGNGGELFF. The CDR3 DNA is TGTGCCAGCAGCACAGAAGGGACTAGCGGGAATGGCGGGGAGCTGTTTTTT.

This clone was observed a few times. The gene calls are TRBV9 and TRBJ1-1; a weak D match, TRBD1 (5 bases). The ends were cut back, 4 bases at V and 10 bases at J, with 17 bases in the middle. The CDR3 totals 13 residues. Germline V gene sequence: CDR1 SGDLS, CDR2 YYNGEE. CDR3 region: CASSRTAERGAFF. DNA of the CDR3: TGTGCCAGCAGCCGGACGGCAGAAAGGGGAGCTTTCTTT.

The chain has TRBV5-1 and TRBJ2-7; D unclear. The germline V gene encodes CDR1 SGHRS and CDR2 YFSETQ. Trimming took 3 bases from V and 3 from J, leaving 7 bases between them. There are 12 residues in the CDR3. CDR3 DNA: TGCGCCAGCAGCTCGCCGGGCTACGAGCAGTACTTC. It translates to CASSSPGYEQYF.

The CDR3 nucleotides are TGTGCCAGCAGTTCAGGGGGCGCGGGTCCGACTAATGAAAAACTGTTTTTT. Translation gives CASSSGGAGPTNEKLFF. This rearrangement joins TRBV28 to TRBJ1-4; 8 nucleotides agree with TRBD1. J was trimmed by 2 bases and V by 4 bases; bases with no gene match: 9. Germline V gives CDR1 MDHEN, CDR2 SYDVKM. The CDR3 runs 17 residues.

The rearrangement links TRBV10-3 to TRBJ2-5, with 9 bases matching TRBD1. J lost 11 bases, V lost 4 bases, and 8 bases had no gene match. This CDR3 spans 13 amino acids. CDR1 is ENHRY and CDR2 is SYGVKD in the germline V gene. This CDR3 reads CAISAPDRGEQYF. CDR3 in DNA: TGTGCCATCAGTGCCCCGGACAGGGGTGAGCAGTACTTC.

V gene TRBV9 combines with J gene TRBJ1-5; 8 bases agree with TRBD1. In germline, CDR1 is SGDLS, CDR2 YYNGEE. V was pared by 2 bases and J by 4 bases, with 5 bases of the junction left unmatched. The CDR3 contains 15 residues. CDR3 nucleotides: TGTGCCAGCAGCGTCGGGACAGGAAATAATCAGCCCCAGCATTTT. This encodes CASSVGTGNNQPQHF.

The V gene is TRBV10-3, the J gene TRBJ1-6, with a tentative D call TRBD1 (6 bases). V was clipped by 4 bases and J by 7 bases, with 11 bases between them. The CDR3 contains 14 residues. The germline CDR1 and CDR2 sequences are ENHRY and SYGVKD. The DNA of the CDR3 is TGTGCCATCAGTGCAGGGGCGGAAAATTCACCCCTCCACTTT. This translates into CAISAGAENSPLHF.

The V call is TRBV28, the J call TRBJ1-1; 11 bases align to TRBD1. Germline CDR1 MDHEN, CDR2 SYDVKM. There are 14 residues in the CDR3. The CDR3 DNA reads TGTGTGACGGTATTTGGACAGGGGGCCGCTGAAGCTTTCTTT. It encodes CVTVFGQGAAEAFF.

This clone appeared a few times. Other nucleotide sequences in the sample specify the same CDR3. The chain has TRBV19 and TRBJ2-1; 10 bases line up with TRBD2. Trimming cost V 3 bases and J 4 bases; bases outside gene matches: 3. The CDR3 contains 15 residues. Germline V gene data show CDR1 as LNHDA and CDR2 as SQIVND (reference sequence). In nucleotides, the CDR3 is TGTGCCAGTAGTATCCGGACTAGCGGATACAATGAGCAGTTCTTC. As protein: CASSIRTSGYNEQFF. The whole variable domain, filled in from reference TRBV19 and TRBJ2-1, reads DGGITQSPKYLFRKEGQNVTLSCEQNLNHDAMYWYRQDPGQGLRLIYYSQIVNDFQKGDIAEGYSVSREKKESFPLTVTSAQKNPTAFYLCASSIRTSGYNEQFFGPGTRLTVL.

V is TRBV28 and J is TRBJ1-2, with a weak D call TRBD1 (5 bases). This CDR3 comprises 14 residues. Germline CDR1 and CDR2: MDHEN and SYDVKM. Trimming took off 5 bases at V and 8 bases at J, with 18 bases between the two ends. CDR3 residues: CASSPGNGGGGYTF. In DNA, the CDR3 is TGTGCCAGCAGTCCTGGGAATGGCGGGGGGGGCTACACCTTC.

Points on this clone: The same CDR3 is also encoded by other DNA sequences in this sample. CDR3 sequence: CSAIQGYEQYF. DNA of the CDR3: TGCAGTGCGATACAGGGGTACGAGCAGTACTTC. This chain connects TRBV20-1 to TRBJ2-7, with 7 nucleotides matching TRBD1. With V trimmed by 6 bases and J by 4 bases, 3 bases remained unmatched. Germline V gives CDR1 DFQATT, CDR2 SNEGSKA (reference sequence). The CDR3 contains 11 residues.

This clone was detected only a few times. This chain joins TRBV2 and TRBJ1-1, with 8 bases fitting TRBD1. The V gene end was trimmed by 1 base and the J gene end by 5 bases; junction bases not matched to a gene: 0. CDR1 and CDR2 (germline): SNHLY, FYNNEI. The CDR3 loop spans 13 amino acids. The CDR3 coding sequence is TGTGCCAGCAGTGAAGGGACAGGGACTGAAGCTTTCTTT. Translated: CASSEGTGTEAFF.

The chain uses TRBV10-3 and TRBJ2-2; D is possibly TRBD1 (6 bases). The CDR3 runs 18 residues. The V gene lost 0 bases and the J gene lost 6 bases, with 20 bases spanning the gap. CDR1 and CDR2 (germline): ENHRY, SYGVKD. CDR3 sequence: CAISESRDTKSVPGELFF. The CDR3 DNA follows: TGTGCCATCAGTGAGTCGAGGGACACTAAGTCCGTCCCCGGGGAGCTGTTTTTT.

The rearrangement uses TRBV11-3 and TRBJ2-1; 8 bases agree with TRBD1. The germline gives CDR1 SGHNT, CDR2 YENEEA. This CDR3 is 15 amino acids long. After removal of 3 bases from V and 4 bases from J, the junction contained 5 bases not matched to a gene. In nucleotides, the CDR3 is TGTGCCAGCAGCTTGGACAGGGACCCTTACAATGAGCAGTTCTTC. Translating gives CASSLDRDPYNEQFF.

The chain links TRBV28 to TRBJ1-3; unclear D gene. The CDR3 spans 13 residues. The V end lost 2 bases, the J end lost 2 bases, and 4 bases lay between the germline ends. From germline, CDR1 is MDHEN and CDR2 SYDVKM. The CDR3: CASSLVTGNTIYF. CDR3 bases: TGTGCCAGCAGTTTAGTAACTGGAAACACCATATATTTT.

In its sample, this clone was seen a few times. This chain links TRBV29-1 with TRBJ1-2; D may be TRBD1 (6 bases). Looked up from germline, CDR1 is SQVTM and CDR2 is ANQGSEA. This CDR3 spans 12 amino acids. Trimming left V 6 bases short and J 4 bases short, with 12 bases between. The CDR3 loop reads CSVAGQLYGYTF. CDR3 in DNA: TGCAGCGTCGCAGGACAGCTCTATGGCTACACCTTC.

This clone was counted between two and nine times. The chain combines TRBV5-4 with TRBJ2-2; tentative D call: TRBD1 (5 bases). The CDR3 has 15 residues. The germline CDR1 and CDR2 sequences are SGHNT and YYREEE (reference sequence). The germline V and J ends were trimmed by 3 bases and 0 bases, with 9 bases remaining between them. CDR3 nucleotides: TGTGCCAGCAGCTCTAAGACAGCGAACACCGGGGAGCTGTTTTTT. Translation: CASSSKTANTGELFF.

The chain joins TRBV7-2 to TRBJ1-5; D perhaps matches TRBD1 (6 bases). Germline V gene data show CDR1 as SGHTA and CDR2 as FQGNSA. Trimming left V 1 base short and J 4 bases short, with 11 bases between. The CDR3 length is 15 residues. The CDR3 bases are TGTGCCAGCAGCTTAGACGACAGGAGGAATCAGCCCCAGCATTTT. Its protein product is CASSLDDRRNQPQHF.

This chain connects TRBV30 to TRBJ1-5; 10 bases agree with TRBD1. J was trimmed by 0 bases and V by 8 bases; bases with no gene match: 7. The CDR3 sequence is 15 residues long. The germline gives CDR1 GTSNPN, CDR2 SVGIG (reference sequence). The CDR3 sequence: CARRDRGISNQPQHF. The DNA of the CDR3 is TGTGCCCGCCGGGACAGGGGTATTAGCAATCAGCCCCAGCATTTT.